Listed below are T cell receptor beta chains from one sample, sequenced in a study of T-cell reconstitution after alpha-beta-depleted transplantation in children. TCRdb called the PCR reads again in MiXCR, with one record for every CDR3 protein. This table has about 340,000 distinct CDR3 sequences, about 14% appearing once. The sequencing here drew on PBMCs, taken from the stem cell graft. The receptor set was obtained from a human donor who donated a stem cell graft to a child with Fanconi anemia. Both conserved end residues are part of each CDR3. Each record gives: J gene, clone size, V gene, D gene, CDR3 protein, CDR3 DNA. A D gene is named only where the DNA matches it firmly. Some rows have no size entry. The others give once, few or many, or a class for an expanded clone.

j_gene: TRBJ2-1
abundance: many
v_gene: TRBV20-1
d_gene: .
CDR3aa: CSARPVPEQFF
CDR3nt: TGCAGTGCTAGACCTGTACCTGAGCAGTTCTTC

j_gene: TRBJ1-5
abundance: few
v_gene: TRBV7-2
d_gene: TRBD1
CDR3aa: CASSPGDRGQGQPQHF
CDR3nt: TGTGCCAGCAGCCCAGGGGACAGGGGGCAAGGTCAGCCCCAGCATTTT

j_gene: TRBJ2-1
abundance: few
v_gene: TRBV9
d_gene: .
CDR3aa: CASSAEGSYNEQFF
CDR3nt: TGTGCCAGCAGCGCCGAAGGGTCGTACAATGAGCAGTTCTTC

j_gene: TRBJ2-2
abundance: .
v_gene: TRBV5-6
d_gene: .
CDR3aa: CASSLVNGELFF
CDR3nt: TGTGCCAGCAGCTTGGTTAACGGGGAGCTGTTTTTT

j_gene: TRBJ2-1
abundance: .
v_gene: TRBV4-3
d_gene: .
CDR3aa: CASSQDPGSSYYEQFF
CDR3nt: TGCGCCAGCAGCCAAGACCCAGGGAGCTCCTACTATGAGCAGTTCTTC

j_gene: TRBJ2-2
abundance: many
v_gene: TRBV24-1
d_gene: .
CDR3aa: CATSDHVAGNAGELFF
CDR3nt: TGTGCCACCAGTGACCACGTGGCGGGAAACGCCGGGGAGCTGTTTTTT

j_gene: TRBJ2-7
abundance: many
v_gene: TRBV4-3
d_gene: TRBD2
CDR3aa: CASSQQKTSGSYEQYF
CDR3nt: TGCGCCAGCAGCCAACAAAAGACTAGCGGATCCTACGAGCAGTACTTC

j_gene: TRBJ1-5
abundance: .
v_gene: TRBV2
d_gene: .
CDR3aa: CASSAYSNHPQHF
CDR3nt: TGTGCCAGCTCAGCTTATAGCAATCATCCCCAGCATTTT

j_gene: TRBJ2-3
abundance: .
v_gene: TRBV19
d_gene: TRBD2
CDR3aa: CASSDLAASTDTQYF
CDR3nt: TGTGCCAGTAGTGACCTAGCGGCTAGCACAGATACGCAGTATTTT

j_gene: TRBJ2-2
abundance: .
v_gene: TRBV12-3/TRBV12-4
d_gene: .
CDR3aa: CASSVSVGVGELFF
CDR3nt: TGTGCCAGCAGTGTCTCGGTGGGGGTCGGGGAGCTGTTTTTT

j_gene: TRBJ2-3
abundance: many
v_gene: TRBV10-1
d_gene: .
CDR3aa: CASSESRGRHTDTQYF
CDR3nt: TGCGCCAGCAGTGAGTCGCGAGGGCGGCACACAGATACGCAGTATTTT

j_gene: TRBJ2-2
abundance: .
v_gene: TRBV11-2
d_gene: .
CDR3aa: CASSVSGGNTGELFF
CDR3nt: TGTGCCAGCAGCGTTAGCGGAGGGAACACCGGGGAGCTGTTTTTT

j_gene: TRBJ2-3
abundance: few
v_gene: TRBV6-2/TRBV6-3
d_gene: TRBD2
CDR3aa: CASSSPTLAGSYTQYF
CDR3nt: TGTGCCAGCAGTTCTCCGACTCTAGCGGGGTCATATACGCAGTATTTT

j_gene: TRBJ2-2
abundance: .
v_gene: TRBV12-3/TRBV12-4
d_gene: TRBD2
CDR3aa: CASSPPGSGSTGELFF
CDR3nt: TGTGCCAGCAGTCCCCCTGGTAGCGGGAGCACCGGGGAGCTGTTTTTT

j_gene: TRBJ1-4
abundance: few
v_gene: TRBV12-3/TRBV12-4
d_gene: .
CDR3aa: CASSQTGRTNEKLFF
CDR3nt: TGTGCCAGCAGCCAAACAGGGAGGACTAATGAAAAACTGTTTTTT

j_gene: TRBJ1-2
abundance: .
v_gene: TRBV7-9
d_gene: .
CDR3aa: CASSLKGGGYTF
CDR3nt: TGTGCCAGCAGCTTAAAGGGCGGCGGCTACACCTTC

j_gene: TRBJ2-5
abundance: few
v_gene: TRBV5-6
d_gene: .
CDR3aa: CASSLVAGASFANF
CDR3nt: TGTGCCAGCAGCTTAGTGGCGGGGGCCTCATTTGCCAACTTC

j_gene: TRBJ2-5
abundance: few
v_gene: TRBV7-2
d_gene: .
CDR3aa: CASSRRDYQETQYF
CDR3nt: TGTGCCAGCAGCCGCCGGGACTACCAAGAGACCCAGTACTTC

j_gene: TRBJ2-5
abundance: few
v_gene: TRBV12-3/TRBV12-4
d_gene: TRBD1
CDR3aa: CASTQTGERETQYF
CDR3nt: TGTGCCAGCACTCAGACAGGGGAGCGGGAGACCCAGTACTTC

j_gene: TRBJ2-7
abundance: .
v_gene: TRBV25-1
d_gene: .
CDR3aa: CATSLGHYEQYF
CDR3nt: TGTGCCACTTCCTTGGGTCACTACGAGCAGTACTTC

j_gene: TRBJ2-3
abundance: few
v_gene: TRBV5-1
d_gene: TRBD1
CDR3aa: CASSLKGQGADTQYF
CDR3nt: TGCGCCAGCAGCTTGAAGGGACAGGGGGCAGATACGCAGTATTTT

j_gene: TRBJ2-6
abundance: .
v_gene: TRBV7-2
d_gene: .
CDR3aa: CASSLLEAGANVLTF
CDR3nt: TGTGCCAGCAGCTTACTGGAGGCTGGGGCCAACGTCCTGACTTTC

j_gene: TRBJ1-4
abundance: .
v_gene: TRBV7-9
d_gene: TRBD1
CDR3aa: CASSSAGGKPTNEKLFF
CDR3nt: TGTGCCAGCAGCTCAGCAGGGGGGAAACCAACTAATGAAAAACTGTTTTTT

j_gene: TRBJ1-2
abundance: few
v_gene: TRBV20-1
d_gene: .
CDR3aa: CSSKGEANYGYTF
CDR3nt: TGCAGTTCAAAGGGGGAGGCTAACTATGGCTACACCTTC

j_gene: TRBJ2-1
abundance: many
v_gene: TRBV4-3
d_gene: .
CDR3aa: CASSQDFGTYNEQFF
CDR3nt: TGCGCCAGCAGCCAAGATTTTGGCACATACAATGAGCAGTTCTTC

j_gene: TRBJ2-5
abundance: few
v_gene: TRBV18
d_gene: .
CDR3aa: CASSPPSRDRETQYF
CDR3nt: TGTGCCAGCTCACCACCGTCCCGGGATCGGGAGACCCAGTACTTC

j_gene: TRBJ2-7
abundance: .
v_gene: TRBV7-2
d_gene: TRBD2
CDR3aa: CASSLARDYNNEQYF
CDR3nt: TGTGCCAGCAGCCTCGCCCGGGACTATAACAACGAGCAGTACTTC

j_gene: TRBJ2-1
abundance: .
v_gene: TRBV20-1
d_gene: .
CDR3aa: CSAREPGGNEQFF
CDR3nt: TGCAGTGCTAGAGAGCCAGGGGGGAATGAGCAGTTCTTC

j_gene: TRBJ2-7
abundance: .
v_gene: TRBV7-9
d_gene: .
CDR3aa: CASSLASRSYEQYF
CDR3nt: TGTGCCAGCAGCTTAGCATCCAGGTCCTACGAGCAGTACTTC

j_gene: TRBJ2-1
abundance: many
v_gene: TRBV2
d_gene: .
CDR3aa: CASRTDDNEQFF
CDR3nt: TGTGCCAGCAGGACAGACGACAATGAGCAGTTCTTC